In its sample, the clone carrying this TCR beta chain is large. The target antigen is unknown. TRBV12-4/TRBJ1-2 clonotypes were amplified with adaptor-ligated barcode primers. TCRdb ran MiXCR on the multiplex PCR reads and lists one entry per CDR3 protein. The profile covers around 800 distinct CDR3 sequences, with approximately 12% appearing a single time and approximately 51% taken by the ten largest. The sorted Tregs were CD4+CD25+CD127-/low cells. The CDR3 has 12 amino acids. V gave up 6 bases and J gave up 7 bases, with 12 bases separating them. Study-wide findings and caveats: Tumor Treg TCRs overlapped most with tumor naive CD4+ cells. In terms of TCR gene usage, tumor memory CD4+ T cells clustered together with blood and lymph node memory CD4+ cells, as well as with lymph node naive CD4+ cells. Under 2.3% of tumor Treg sequences matched blood Tregs or memory cells.

This clonotype was sampled from a female donor with breast cancer. Sequencing was carried out using Tregs sorted from blood. The chain joins TRBV12-3 or TRBV12-4 to TRBJ1-2, with a weak D call TRBD1 (5 bases). In nucleotides, the CDR3 is TGTGCCAGCAGCGCGACAGTTGGTGGCTACACCTTC. Its protein is CASSATVGGYTF.